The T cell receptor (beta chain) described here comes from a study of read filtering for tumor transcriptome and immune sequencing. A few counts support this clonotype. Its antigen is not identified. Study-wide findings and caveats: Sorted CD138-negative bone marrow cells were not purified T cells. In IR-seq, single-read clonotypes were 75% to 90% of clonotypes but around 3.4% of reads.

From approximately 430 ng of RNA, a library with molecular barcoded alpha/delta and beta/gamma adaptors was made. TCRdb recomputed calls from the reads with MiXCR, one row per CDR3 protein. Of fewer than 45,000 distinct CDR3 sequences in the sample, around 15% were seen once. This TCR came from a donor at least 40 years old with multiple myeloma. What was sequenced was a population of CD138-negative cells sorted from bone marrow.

DNA of the CDR3: TGTGCCAGTAGTATAGAACAGGGGATTCGAAACATTCAGTACTTC. This encodes CASSIEQGIRNIQYF. V gene TRBV19 combines with J gene TRBJ2-4, with TRBD1 matching over 7 bases. This CDR3 is 15 amino acids long. Looked up from germline, CDR1 is LNHDA and CDR2 is SQIVND (reference sequence). V lost 0 bases, J lost 6 bases, and 5 bases stayed unmatched.